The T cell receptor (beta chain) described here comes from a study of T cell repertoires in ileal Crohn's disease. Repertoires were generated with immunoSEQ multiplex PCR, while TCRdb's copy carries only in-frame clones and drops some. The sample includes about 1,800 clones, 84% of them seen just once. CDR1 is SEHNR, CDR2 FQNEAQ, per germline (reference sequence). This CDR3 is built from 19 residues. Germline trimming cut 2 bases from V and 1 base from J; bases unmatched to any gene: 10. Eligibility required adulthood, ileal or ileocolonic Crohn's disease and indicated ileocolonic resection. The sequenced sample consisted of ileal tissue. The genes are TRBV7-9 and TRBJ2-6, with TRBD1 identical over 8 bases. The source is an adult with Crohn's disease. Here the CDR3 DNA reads TGTGCCAGCAGCTTAAAAGGACAGGGCCTTAGATCTGGGGCCAACGTCCTGACTTTC. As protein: CASSLKGQGLRSGANVLTF. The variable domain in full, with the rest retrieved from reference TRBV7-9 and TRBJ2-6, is DTGVSQNPRHKITKRGQNVTFRCDPISEHNRLYWYRQTLGQGPEFLTYFQNEAQLEKSRLLSDRFSAERPKGSFSTLEIQRTEQGDSAMYLCASSLKGQGLRSGANVLTFGAGSRLTVL.